The 21 T cell receptor beta chains below come from one sample, sequenced in a study of shared clonotypes between healthy human individuals. Using immunoSEQ multiplex PCR, the repertoire was profiled, and TCRdb retains in-frame clones only, with some absent. The sample has 550,000 to 700,000 clones, around three quarters seen once. Input material: memory CD4+ T cells sorted from blood. Subset reported: CD45RA-negative fraction. Receptor source: a woman aged 25 to 39 in good health.

The chain links TRBV6-5 to TRBJ1-4, with D unresolved. This CDR3 is built from 13 residues. The V gene's germline CDR1 is MNHEY and CDR2 SVGAGI. Trimming left V 5 bases short and J 6 bases short, with 10 bases between. The CDR3 here is CASSESGHEKLFF. DNA of the CDR3: TGTGCCAGCAGTGAATCGGGTCATGAAAAACTGTTTTTT.

This chain links TRBV19 with TRBJ1-5; 7 bases line up with TRBD1. The CDR3 sequence is 14 residues long. The germline V gene encodes CDR1 LNHDA and CDR2 SQIVND (reference sequence). The trim removed 6 bases at V and 7 bases at J, leaving 9 bases unmatched. CDR3 coding DNA: TGTGCCAGTAGAGATAACAGGGGTTACCAGCCCCAGCATTTT. Protein product: CASRDNRGYQPQHF. Variable domain in full (rest from reference TRBV19 and TRBJ1-5): DGGITQSPKYLFRKEGQNVTLSCEQNLNHDAMYWYRQDPGQGLRLIYYSQIVNDFQKGDIAEGYSVSREKKESFPLTVTSAQKNPTAFYLCASRDNRGYQPQHFGDGTRLSIL.

CDR3 loop: CASSNLAGTEAFF. Here the CDR3 DNA reads TGTGCCAGCAGCAATCTAGCCGGAACTGAAGCTTTCTTT. The V gene is TRBV11-2, the J gene TRBJ1-1; D remains ambiguous. This CDR3 contains 13 residues. Trimming took 5 bases from V and 5 from J, leaving 12 bases between them. CDR1 is SGHAT, CDR2 FQNNGV, per germline.

The chain joins TRBV4-1 to TRBJ2-3, with D hard to call. The V gene lost 2 bases and the J gene lost 3 bases, with 12 bases spanning the gap. The germline V gene encodes CDR1 MGHRA and CDR2 YSYEKL. The CDR3 consists of 15 residues. The CDR3 loop is CASSQNPHPTDTQYF. The CDR3 nucleotides are TGCGCCAGCAGCCAAAACCCCCATCCGACAGATACGCAGTATTTT.

This clone was observed a handful of times. The identical CDR3 is also encoded by other nucleotide sequences in the sample. The V gene is TRBV5-1, the J gene TRBJ1-5; 8 bases map to TRBD1. Germline values: CDR1 SGHRS, CDR2 YFSETQ. The CDR3 runs 13 residues. With V trimmed by 4 bases and J by 7 bases, 4 bases remained unmatched. The CDR3: CASSRTGSQPQHF. CDR3 nucleotides: TGCGCCAGCAGCCGGACAGGGAGCCAGCCCCAGCATTTT.

Written as DNA, the CDR3 is TGTGCCAGCAGCTTAGATGGTTTGGGGGTTGAAGCTTTCTTT. Amino acid sequence: CASSLDGLGVEAFF. This rearrangement joins TRBV7-9 to TRBJ1-1, with a tentative D call TRBD1 (5 bases). Germline CDR1 SEHNR, CDR2 FQNEAQ (reference sequence). V lost 1 base to trimming and J lost 7 bases, with 13 bases between them. The CDR3 totals 14 residues.

The V and J genes are TRBV7-2 and TRBJ2-5; D is ambiguous. V was cut by 5 bases and J by 2 bases, with 12 bases left in between. The CDR3 loop spans 14 amino acids. Germline V lookup: CDR1 SGHTA, CDR2 FQGNSA. The CDR3 DNA reads as TGTGCCAGCAGCCCGCTAAGCGCGCAAGAGACCCAGTACTTC. This gives the protein CASSPLSAQETQYF. Full variable domain (outside the CDR3, taken from reference TRBV7-2 and TRBJ2-5): GAGVSQSPSNKVTEKGKDVELRCDPISGHTALYWYRQSLGQGLEFLIYFQGNSAPDKSGLPSDRFSAERTGGSVSTLTIQRTQQEDSAVYLCASSPLSAQETQYFGPGTRLLVL.

The chain couples TRBV7-9 to TRBJ1-2; tentative D call: TRBD1 (5 bases). The CDR3 is made up of 14 amino acids. Looked up from germline, CDR1 is SEHNR and CDR2 is FQNEAQ (reference sequence). Deletions cut 5 bases from V and 7 bases from J, with 17 bases between. DNA for the CDR3: TGTGCCAGCAGCCCCGGGGGGATGCTTGGTGGCTACACCTTC. It is translated as CASSPGGMLGGYTF.

Many counts were recorded for this clone. The chain has TRBV27 and TRBJ2-3, with 11 nucleotides matching TRBD2. This CDR3 region has 18 residues. Trimming at V came to 3 bases and at J to 5 bases, leaving 13 bases not matched to a gene. Germline V gene lookup returns CDR1 MNHEY and CDR2 SMNVEV (reference sequence). CDR3 DNA: TGTGCCAGCAGTTTCTACGACTTAGCGGGAGGGCCAGGAGATACGCAGTATTTT. It translates to CASSFYDLAGGPGDTQYF.

The V and J genes are TRBV6-5 and TRBJ1-5, with TRBD1 identical over 7 bases. This CDR3 contains 13 residues. With 6 bases clipped from V and 5 bases from J, the junction kept 4 bases outside the gene matches. Germline lookup yields CDR1 MNHEY and CDR2 SVGAGI. As DNA, the CDR3 is TGTGCCAGCAGAGGACAGGCGGATCAGCCCCAGCATTTT. This translates into CASRGQADQPQHF.

In its sample, this clone was seen a few times. The genes are TRBV6-1 and TRBJ1-5; no reliable D call. Germline V gene sequence: CDR1 MNHNS, CDR2 SASEGT. The V gene lost 2 bases and the J gene lost 4 bases, with 9 bases spanning the gap. This CDR3 region has 14 residues. Here the CDR3 DNA reads TGTGCCAGCAGTGAATTAAGGGAGAATCAGCCCCAGCATTTT. Its translation is CASSELRENQPQHF.

This clone was detected only a few times. V usage is TRBV28 and J usage is TRBJ1-5; TRBD1 is a possible D gene (6 bases). Germline V gives CDR1 MDHEN, CDR2 SYDVKM. This CDR3 contains 13 residues. Trimming removed 10 bases at V and 5 bases at J, with 15 bases between. CDR3 nucleotides: TGTGCCAAAAGTTTTGGGGGCGATCAGCCCCAGCATTTT. It codes for CAKSFGGDQPQHF.

The chain recombines TRBV18 with TRBJ2-3; weak D call: TRBD1 (5 bases). Trimming stripped 3 bases from V and 7 bases from J, with 23 bases between. The CDR3 covers 17 residues. CDR1 is KGHSH, CDR2 LQKENI, per germline. The CDR3 region has the DNA TGTGCCAGCTCACCGGCTCATAATAGGGGTCAAACGTATACGCAGTATTTT. It specifies CASSPAHNRGQTYTQYF.

The chain couples TRBV6-1 to TRBJ2-7, with D unclear. Trimming removed 0 bases at V and 3 bases at J, with 12 bases between. The CDR3 length is 15 residues. Per the germline V gene, CDR1 is MNHNS and CDR2 is SASEGT. The chain's CDR3 is CASSEAAALYYEQYF. The CDR3 DNA reads TGTGCCAGCAGTGAAGCGGCAGCGTTATACTACGAGCAGTACTTC.

V is TRBV28 and J is TRBJ2-7; D is perhaps TRBD1 (5 bases). Per germline, CDR1 MDHEN and CDR2 SYDVKM. This CDR3 is built from 16 residues. V gave up 7 bases and J gave up 3 bases, with 22 bases separating them. CDR3 nucleotide sequence: TGTGCCAGCACCAAAGATCCCCCCGACAGTATCTACGAGCAGTACTTC. Its translation is CASTKDPPDSIYEQYF.

The gene calls are TRBV27 and TRBJ1-1; the D gene is possibly TRBD1 (6 bases). Trimming cost V 6 bases and J 4 bases, with 15 bases left between them. Germline V gene lookup returns CDR1 MNHEY and CDR2 SMNVEV (reference sequence). The CDR3 consists of 14 residues. This CDR3 is CASSLRNRATEAFF. CDR3 in DNA: TGTGCCAGCAGCTTACGGAACAGGGCCACTGAAGCTTTCTTT.

As concerns this clone: This sample includes further DNA sequences coding for the same CDR3. V usage is TRBV5-1 and J usage is TRBJ2-7, with D possibly being TRBD2 (6 bases). The CDR3 is made up of 13 amino acids. Germline V gene lookup returns CDR1 SGHRS and CDR2 YFSETQ. V was cut by 4 bases and J by 1 base, with 9 bases left in between. As DNA, the CDR3 is TGCGCCAGCAGCGCGAGCGGGTCCTACGAGCAGTACTTC. Translated: CASSASGSYEQYF.

Only one count was recorded for this clone. The chain links TRBV28 to TRBJ1-3; possible D gene TRBD1, 5 bases. Trimming took off 7 bases at V and 5 bases at J, with 15 bases between the two ends. The CDR3 totals 14 residues. Germline CDR1 is MDHEN and CDR2 is SYDVKM. This CDR3 is CASTERGSRNTIYF. The CDR3 DNA reads as TGTGCCAGCACCGAAAGGGGCAGTAGAAACACCATATATTTT.

The genes are TRBV11-2 and TRBJ2-3; D is possibly TRBD1 or TRBD2 (5 bases each). The V gene lost 6 bases and the J gene lost 4 bases, with 23 bases spanning the gap. The germline V gene encodes CDR1 SGHAT and CDR2 FQNNGV. The CDR3 extends over 17 amino acids. The CDR3 nucleotides are TGTGCCAGCAGTTTTAGAATCCCGCAAGGGACCCCAGATACGCAGTATTTT. Its translation: CASSFRIPQGTPDTQYF.

The rearrangement uses TRBV5-4 and TRBJ2-7; 11 bases fit TRBD1. This CDR3 is built from 14 residues. V lost 2 bases to trimming and J lost 10 bases; unmatched junction nucleotides: 8. Germline-derived CDR1 and CDR2 are SGHNT and YYREEE (reference sequence). CDR3 amino acids: CASSLGQGALGQYF. The CDR3 DNA is TGTGCCAGCAGCTTAGGACAGGGGGCGCTTGGTCAGTACTTC.

This chain joins TRBV27 and TRBJ1-2; 7 bases agree with TRBD1. The CDR3 has 15 residues. The trim removed 6 bases at V and 2 bases at J, leaving 9 bases unmatched. The V gene's germline CDR1 is MNHEY and CDR2 SMNVEV (reference sequence). The CDR3 spells CASRFVARGNYGYTF. For the CDR3, the DNA is TGTGCCAGCAGGTTTGTCGCCAGGGGGAACTATGGCTACACCTTC.